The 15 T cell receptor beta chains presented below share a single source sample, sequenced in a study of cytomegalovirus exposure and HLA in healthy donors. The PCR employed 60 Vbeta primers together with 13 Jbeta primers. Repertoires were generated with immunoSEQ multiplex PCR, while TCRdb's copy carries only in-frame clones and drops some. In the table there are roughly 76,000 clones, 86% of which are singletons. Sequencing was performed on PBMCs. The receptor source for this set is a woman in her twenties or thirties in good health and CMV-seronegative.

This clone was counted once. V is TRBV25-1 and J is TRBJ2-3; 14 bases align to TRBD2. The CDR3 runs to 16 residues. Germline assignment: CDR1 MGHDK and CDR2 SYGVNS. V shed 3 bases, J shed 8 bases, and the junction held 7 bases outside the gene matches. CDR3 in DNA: TGTGCCAGCAGTGAGGGACTAGCGGGGGACCACGGTACGCAGTATTTT. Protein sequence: CASSEGLAGDHGTQYF.

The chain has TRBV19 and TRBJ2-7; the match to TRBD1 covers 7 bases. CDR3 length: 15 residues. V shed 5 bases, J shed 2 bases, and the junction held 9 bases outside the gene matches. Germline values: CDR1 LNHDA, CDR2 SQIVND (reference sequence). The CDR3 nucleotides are TGTGCCAGTAGTGCCCGGGACAGCCTAACCTACGAGCAGTACTTC. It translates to CASSARDSLTYEQYF.

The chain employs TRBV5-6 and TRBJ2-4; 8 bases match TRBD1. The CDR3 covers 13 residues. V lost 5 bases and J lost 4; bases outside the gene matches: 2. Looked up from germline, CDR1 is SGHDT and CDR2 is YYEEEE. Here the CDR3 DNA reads TGTGCCAGCAGAGGACAGGGTAAAAACATTCAGTACTTC. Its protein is CASRGQGKNIQYF.

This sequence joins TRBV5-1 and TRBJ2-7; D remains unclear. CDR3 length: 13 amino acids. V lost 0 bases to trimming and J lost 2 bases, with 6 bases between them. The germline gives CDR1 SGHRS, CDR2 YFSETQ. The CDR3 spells CASSLDRPYEQYF. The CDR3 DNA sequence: TGCGCCAGCAGCTTGGACAGACCCTACGAGCAGTACTTC. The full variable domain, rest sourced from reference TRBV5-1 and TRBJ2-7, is KAGVTQTPRYLIKTRGQQVTLSCSPISGHRSVSWYQQTPGQGLQFLFEYFSETQRNKGNFPGRFSGRQFSNSRSEMNVSTLELGDSALYLCASSLDRPYEQYFGPGTRLTVT.

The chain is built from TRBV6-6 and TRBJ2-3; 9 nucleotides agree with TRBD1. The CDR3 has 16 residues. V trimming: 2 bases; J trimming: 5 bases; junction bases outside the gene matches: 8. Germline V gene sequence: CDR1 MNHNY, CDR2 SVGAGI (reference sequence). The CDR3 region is CASSYTGQGGGDTQYF. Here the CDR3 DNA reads TGTGCCAGCAGTTACACGGGACAGGGAGGGGGAGATACGCAGTATTTT.

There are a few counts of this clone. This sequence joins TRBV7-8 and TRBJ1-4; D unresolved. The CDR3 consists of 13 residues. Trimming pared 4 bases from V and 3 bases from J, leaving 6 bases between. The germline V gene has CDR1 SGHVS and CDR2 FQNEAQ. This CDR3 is CASSSVPNEKLFF. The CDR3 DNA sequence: TGTGCCAGCAGCTCCGTTCCTAATGAAAAACTGTTTTTT.

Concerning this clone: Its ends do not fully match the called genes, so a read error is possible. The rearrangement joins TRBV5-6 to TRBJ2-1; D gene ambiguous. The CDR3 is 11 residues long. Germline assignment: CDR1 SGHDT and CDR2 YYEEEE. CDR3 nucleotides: TGTGCCAGCAGCTTGGAGGCTAGTAACGTCTTC. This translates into CASSLEASNVF.

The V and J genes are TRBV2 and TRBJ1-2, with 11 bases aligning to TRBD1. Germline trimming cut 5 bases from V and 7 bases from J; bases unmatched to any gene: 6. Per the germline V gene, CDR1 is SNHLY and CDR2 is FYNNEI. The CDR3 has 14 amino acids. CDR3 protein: CASSPDRGPSGYTF. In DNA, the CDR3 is TGTGCCAGCAGTCCGGACAGGGGGCCTAGTGGCTACACCTTC.

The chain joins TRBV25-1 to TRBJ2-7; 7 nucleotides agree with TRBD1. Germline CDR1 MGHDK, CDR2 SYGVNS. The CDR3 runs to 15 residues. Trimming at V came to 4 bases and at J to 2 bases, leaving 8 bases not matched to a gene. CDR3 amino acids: CASSGSGGQAYEQYF. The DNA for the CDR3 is TGTGCCAGCAGTGGTTCCGGAGGACAGGCCTACGAGCAGTACTTC.

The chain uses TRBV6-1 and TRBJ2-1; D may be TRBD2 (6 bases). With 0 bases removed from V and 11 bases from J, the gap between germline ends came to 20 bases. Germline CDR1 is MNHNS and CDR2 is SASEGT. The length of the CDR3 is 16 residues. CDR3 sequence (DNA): TGTGCCAGCAGTGAAGCGCTAGGGGCCCCACGGGAGAAGCAGTTCTTC. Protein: CASSEALGAPREKQFF.

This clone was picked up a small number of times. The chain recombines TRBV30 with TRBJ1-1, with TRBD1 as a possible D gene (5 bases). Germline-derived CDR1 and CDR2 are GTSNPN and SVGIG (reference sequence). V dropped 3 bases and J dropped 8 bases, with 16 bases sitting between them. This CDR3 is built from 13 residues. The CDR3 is CAWSPGGSREAFF. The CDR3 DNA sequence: TGTGCCTGGAGCCCCGGGGGGTCCCGAGAAGCTTTCTTT.

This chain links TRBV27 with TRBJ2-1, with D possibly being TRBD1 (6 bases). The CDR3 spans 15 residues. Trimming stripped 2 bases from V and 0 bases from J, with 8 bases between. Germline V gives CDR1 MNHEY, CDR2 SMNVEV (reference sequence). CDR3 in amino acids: CASSLDRSSYNEQFF. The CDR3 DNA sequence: TGTGCCAGCAGTTTAGACAGGAGCTCCTACAATGAGCAGTTCTTC.

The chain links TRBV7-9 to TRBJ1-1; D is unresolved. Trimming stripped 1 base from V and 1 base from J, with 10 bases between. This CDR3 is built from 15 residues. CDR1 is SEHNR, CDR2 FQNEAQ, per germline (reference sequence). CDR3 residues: CASSLGGQPNTEAFF. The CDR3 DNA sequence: TGTGCCAGCAGCTTAGGAGGGCAGCCGAACACTGAAGCTTTCTTT.

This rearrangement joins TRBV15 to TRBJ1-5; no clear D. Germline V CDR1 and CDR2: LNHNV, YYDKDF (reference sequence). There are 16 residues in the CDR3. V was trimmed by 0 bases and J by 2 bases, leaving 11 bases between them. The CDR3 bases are TGTGCCACCAGCAGAGATCTCGTACGGGGCAATCAGCCCCAGCATTTT. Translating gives CATSRDLVRGNQPQHF.

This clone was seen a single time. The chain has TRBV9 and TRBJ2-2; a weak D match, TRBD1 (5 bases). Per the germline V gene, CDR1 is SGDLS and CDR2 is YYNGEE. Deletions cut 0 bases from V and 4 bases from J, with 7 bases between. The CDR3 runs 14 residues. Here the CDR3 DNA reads TGTGCCAGCAGCGTAGCTGGGGCCACCGGGGAGCTGTTTTTT. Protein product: CASSVAGATGELFF. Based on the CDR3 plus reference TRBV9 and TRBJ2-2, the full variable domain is DSGVTQTPKHLITATGQRVTLRCSPRSGDLSVYWYQQSLDQGLQFLIQYYNGEERAKGNILERFSAQQFPDLHSELNLSSLELGDSALYFCASSVAGATGELFFGEGSRLTVL.